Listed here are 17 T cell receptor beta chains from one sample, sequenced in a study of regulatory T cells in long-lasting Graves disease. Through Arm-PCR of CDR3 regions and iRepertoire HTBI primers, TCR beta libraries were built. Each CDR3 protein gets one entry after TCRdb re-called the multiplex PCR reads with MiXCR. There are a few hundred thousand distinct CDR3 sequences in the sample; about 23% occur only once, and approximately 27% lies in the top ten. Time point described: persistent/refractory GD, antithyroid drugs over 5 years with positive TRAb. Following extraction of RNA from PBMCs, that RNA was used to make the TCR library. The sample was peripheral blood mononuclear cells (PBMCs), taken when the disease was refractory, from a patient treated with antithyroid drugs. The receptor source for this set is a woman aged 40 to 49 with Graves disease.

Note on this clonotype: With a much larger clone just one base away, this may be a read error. Written as DNA, the CDR3 is TGTGCCAGCAGGTCAGGGGGCTCTGGGGCCAGCGTCCTGACTTTC. Amino acids: CASRSGGSGASVLTF. This rearrangement joins TRBV6-1 to TRBJ2-6, with 8 bases identical to TRBD1. This CDR3 region has 15 residues. In germline, CDR1 is MNHNS, CDR2 SASEGT.

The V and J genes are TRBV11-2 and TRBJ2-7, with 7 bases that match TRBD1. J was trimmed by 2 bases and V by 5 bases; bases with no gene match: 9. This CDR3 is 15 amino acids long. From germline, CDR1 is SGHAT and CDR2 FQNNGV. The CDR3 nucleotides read TGTGCCAGCAGCCCTTGGGACAGTCGCCCCTACGAGCAGTACTTC. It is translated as CASSPWDSRPYEQYF.

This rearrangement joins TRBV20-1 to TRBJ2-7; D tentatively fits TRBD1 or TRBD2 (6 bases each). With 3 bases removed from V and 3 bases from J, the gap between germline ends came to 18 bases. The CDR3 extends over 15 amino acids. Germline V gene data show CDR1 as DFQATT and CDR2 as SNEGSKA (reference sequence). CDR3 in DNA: TGCAGTGCTAGGTCCCAGGAGGGGGGCCGCTACGAGCAGTACTTC. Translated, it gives CSARSQEGGRYEQYF.

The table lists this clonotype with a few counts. The CDR3 nucleotides read TGCAGTGCTAGAGTGCTTTGGCTAGCGGGAGGGCATGAGACCCAGTACTTC. It encodes CSARVLWLAGGHETQYF. The V and J genes are TRBV20-1 and TRBJ2-5; 12 nucleotides agree with TRBD2. V lost 1 base and J lost 5; bases outside the gene matches: 11. CDR1 and CDR2 from the germline V gene are DFQATT and SNEGSKA (reference sequence). The CDR3 has 17 residues.

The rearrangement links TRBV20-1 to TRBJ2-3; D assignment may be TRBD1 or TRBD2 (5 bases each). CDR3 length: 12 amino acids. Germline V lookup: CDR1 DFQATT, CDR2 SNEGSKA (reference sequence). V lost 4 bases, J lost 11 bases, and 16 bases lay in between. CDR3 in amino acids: CSATGTSRLQYF. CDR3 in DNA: TGCAGTGCTACCGGGACCAGTCGTCTGCAGTATTTT.

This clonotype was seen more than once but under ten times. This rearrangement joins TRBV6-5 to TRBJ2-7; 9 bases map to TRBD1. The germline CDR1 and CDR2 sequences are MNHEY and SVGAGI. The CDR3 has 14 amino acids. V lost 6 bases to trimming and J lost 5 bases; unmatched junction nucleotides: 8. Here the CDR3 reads CASRYTGTGNEQYF. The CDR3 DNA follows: TGTGCCAGCAGGTACACCGGGACAGGGAACGAGCAGTACTTC.

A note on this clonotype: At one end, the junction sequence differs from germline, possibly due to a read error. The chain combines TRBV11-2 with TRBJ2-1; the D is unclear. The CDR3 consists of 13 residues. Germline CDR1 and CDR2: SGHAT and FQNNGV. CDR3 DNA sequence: TGTGCCAGCAACTTAGTCGTCTACAATGAGCAGTTCTTC. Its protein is CASNLVVYNEQFF.

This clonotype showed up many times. The CDR3: CSVVLLADQETQYF. The CDR3 DNA reads as TGCAGCGTTGTCTTACTAGCGGATCAAGAGACCCAGTACTTC. V and J are TRBV29-1 and TRBJ2-5, with TRBD2 matching over 8 bases. Germline lookup yields CDR1 SQVTM and CDR2 ANQGSEA. This CDR3 has 14 amino acids. V lost 4 bases, J lost 2 bases, and 6 bases stayed unmatched.

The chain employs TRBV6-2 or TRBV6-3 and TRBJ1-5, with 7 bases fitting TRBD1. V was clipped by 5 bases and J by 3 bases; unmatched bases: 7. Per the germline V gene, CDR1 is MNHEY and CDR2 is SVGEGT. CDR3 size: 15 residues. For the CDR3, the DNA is TGTGCCAGCAGTGCCCCCGACAGGGTCAATCAGCCCCAGCATTTT. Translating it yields CASSAPDRVNQPQHF.

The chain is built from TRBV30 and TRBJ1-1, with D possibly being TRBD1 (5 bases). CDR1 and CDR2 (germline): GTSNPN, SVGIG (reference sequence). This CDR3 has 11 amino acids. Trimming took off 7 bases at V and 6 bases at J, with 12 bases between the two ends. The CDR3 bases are TGTGCCTATAAGGGGTATGCTGAAGCTTTCTTT. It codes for CAYKGYAEAFF.

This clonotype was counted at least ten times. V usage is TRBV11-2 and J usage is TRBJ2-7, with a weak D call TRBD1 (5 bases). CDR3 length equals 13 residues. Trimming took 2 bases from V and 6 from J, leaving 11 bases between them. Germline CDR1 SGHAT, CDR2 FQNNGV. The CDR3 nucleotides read TGTGCCAGCAGCTTACCCCAGGGCCTCGAGCAGTACTTC. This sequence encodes CASSLPQGLEQYF. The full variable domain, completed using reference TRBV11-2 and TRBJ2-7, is EAGVAQSPRYKIIEKRQSVAFWCNPISGHATLYWYQQILGQGPKLLIQFQNNGVVDDSQLPKDRFSAERLKGVDSTLKIQPAKLEDSAVYLCASSLPQGLEQYFGPGTRLTVT.

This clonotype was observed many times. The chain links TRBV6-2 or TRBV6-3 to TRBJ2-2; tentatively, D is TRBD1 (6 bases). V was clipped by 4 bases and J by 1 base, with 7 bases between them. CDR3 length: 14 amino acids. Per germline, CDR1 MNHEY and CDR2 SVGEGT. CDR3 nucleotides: TGTGCCAGCAGTTCGGACAGGAACACCGGGGAGCTGTTTTTT. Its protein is CASSSDRNTGELFF.

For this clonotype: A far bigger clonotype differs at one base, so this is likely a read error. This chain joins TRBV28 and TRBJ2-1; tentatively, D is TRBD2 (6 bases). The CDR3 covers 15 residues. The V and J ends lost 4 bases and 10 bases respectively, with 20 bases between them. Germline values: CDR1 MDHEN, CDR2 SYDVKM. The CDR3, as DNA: TGTGCCAGCAGTTGGAGGGGACTGAGCTCCTACGAGCAGTTCTTC. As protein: CASSWRGLSSYEQFF.

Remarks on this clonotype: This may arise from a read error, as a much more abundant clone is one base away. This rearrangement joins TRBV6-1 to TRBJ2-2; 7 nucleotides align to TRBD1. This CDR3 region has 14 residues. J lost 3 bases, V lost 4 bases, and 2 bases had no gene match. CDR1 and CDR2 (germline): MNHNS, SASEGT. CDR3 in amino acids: CASSAGTDTGELFF. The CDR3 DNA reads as TGTGCCAGCAGTGCCGGGACAGACACCGGGGAGCTGTTTTTT.

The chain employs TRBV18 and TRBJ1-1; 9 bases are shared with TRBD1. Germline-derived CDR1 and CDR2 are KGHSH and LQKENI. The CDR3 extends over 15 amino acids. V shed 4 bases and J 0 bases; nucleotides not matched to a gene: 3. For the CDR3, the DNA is TGTGCCAGCTCACAGGACAGGGGAATGAACACTGAAGCTTTCTTT. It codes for CASSQDRGMNTEAFF.

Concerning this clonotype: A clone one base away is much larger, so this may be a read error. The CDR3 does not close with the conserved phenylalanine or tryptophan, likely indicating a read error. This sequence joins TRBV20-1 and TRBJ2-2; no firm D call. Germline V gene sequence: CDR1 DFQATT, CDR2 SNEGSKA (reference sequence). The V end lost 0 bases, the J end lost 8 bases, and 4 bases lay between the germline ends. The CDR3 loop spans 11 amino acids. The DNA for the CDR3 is TGCAGTGCTAGAGATCTGGGGGAGCTGTTTTCT. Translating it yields CSARDLGELFS.

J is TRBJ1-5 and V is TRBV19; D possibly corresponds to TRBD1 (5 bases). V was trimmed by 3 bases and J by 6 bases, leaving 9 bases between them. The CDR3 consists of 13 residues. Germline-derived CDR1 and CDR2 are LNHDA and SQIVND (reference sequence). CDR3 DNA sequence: TGTGCCAGTAGTATGCAGGGCGGTCAGCCCCAGCATTTT. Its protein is CASSMQGGQPQHF.